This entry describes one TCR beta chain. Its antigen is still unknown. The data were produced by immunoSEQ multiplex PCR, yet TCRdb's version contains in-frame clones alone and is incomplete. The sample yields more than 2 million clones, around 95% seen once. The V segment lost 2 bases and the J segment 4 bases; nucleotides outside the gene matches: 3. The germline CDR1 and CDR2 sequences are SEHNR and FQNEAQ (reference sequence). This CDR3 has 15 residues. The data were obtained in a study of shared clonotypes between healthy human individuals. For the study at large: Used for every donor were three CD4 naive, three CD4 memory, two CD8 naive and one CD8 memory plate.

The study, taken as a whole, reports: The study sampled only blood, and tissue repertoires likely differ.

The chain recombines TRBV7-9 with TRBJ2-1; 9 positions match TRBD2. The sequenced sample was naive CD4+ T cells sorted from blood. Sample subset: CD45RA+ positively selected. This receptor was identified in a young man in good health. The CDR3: CASSLTGLAYNEQFF. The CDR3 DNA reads TGTGCCAGCAGCTTAACGGGACTAGCTTACAATGAGCAGTTCTTC.